This T cell receptor beta chain was identified in a study of CD8 T cells in Susac syndrome. The TEMRA cells underwent FACS enrichment, while the CD8+ and CD4+ T cells underwent negative isolation. The sample holds one count of this clonotype. The CDR3 is 14 amino acids. V lost 3 bases to trimming and J lost 7 bases, with 15 bases between them. Germline V CDR1 and CDR2: KGHDR, SFDVKD. With random hexamers, roughly 0.5 to 1 ug RNA was reverse transcribed. Via MiXCR, TCRdb re-called the immunoSEQ multiplex PCR reads, giving one row per CDR3 protein. The sample carries 160,000 or so distinct CDR3 sequences, approximately 93% recorded once.

The rearrangement uses TRBV24-1 and TRBJ2-7; D not certain. This receptor was taken from a human donor with multiple sclerosis. Sequencing was performed on CD4+ T cells from PBMCs. Written as DNA, the CDR3 is TGTGCCACCAGTGATCGGCAGGTTCAAGGGGAGCAGTACTTC. Translated, it gives CATSDRQVQGEQYF.